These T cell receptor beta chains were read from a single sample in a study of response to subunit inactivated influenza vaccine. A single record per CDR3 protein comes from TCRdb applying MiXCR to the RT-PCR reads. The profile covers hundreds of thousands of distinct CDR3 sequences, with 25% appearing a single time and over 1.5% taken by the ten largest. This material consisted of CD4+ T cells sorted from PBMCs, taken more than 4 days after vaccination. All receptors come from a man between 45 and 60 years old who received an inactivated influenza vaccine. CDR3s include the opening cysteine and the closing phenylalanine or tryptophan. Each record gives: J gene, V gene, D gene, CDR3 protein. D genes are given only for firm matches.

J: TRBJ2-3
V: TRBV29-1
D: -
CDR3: CSVAVGARGTDTQYF

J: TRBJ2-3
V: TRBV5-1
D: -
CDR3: CASSLLRGEADTQYF

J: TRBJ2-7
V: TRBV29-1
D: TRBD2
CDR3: CSVISAGRGEQYF

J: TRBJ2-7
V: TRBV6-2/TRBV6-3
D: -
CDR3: CASSDFSGGPHEQYF

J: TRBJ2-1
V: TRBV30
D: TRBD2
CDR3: CAWTPSGLAGKEQFF

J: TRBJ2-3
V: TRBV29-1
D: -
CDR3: CSVAGGPHTDTQYF

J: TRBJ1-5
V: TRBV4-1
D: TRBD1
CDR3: CASSQVGTGSNQPQHF

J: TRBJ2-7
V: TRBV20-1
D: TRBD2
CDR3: CSASSGRISSYEQYF

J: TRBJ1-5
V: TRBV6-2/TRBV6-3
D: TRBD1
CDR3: CASSNTGTGGQPQHF

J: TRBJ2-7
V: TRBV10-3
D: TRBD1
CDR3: CAISAMTSGQGTYEQYF

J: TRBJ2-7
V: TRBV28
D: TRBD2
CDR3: CATNPGLAEPRTYEQYF

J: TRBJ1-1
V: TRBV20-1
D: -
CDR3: CSARVALSNTEAFF

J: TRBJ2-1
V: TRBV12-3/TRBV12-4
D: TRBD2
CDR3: CASSFIAGGPLF

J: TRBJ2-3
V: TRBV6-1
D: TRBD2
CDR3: CASIRLAGGYPRPQYF

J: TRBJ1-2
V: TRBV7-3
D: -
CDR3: CASSLHPGLRGGYTF

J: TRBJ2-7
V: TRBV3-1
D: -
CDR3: CASSQGWLTGSLYEQYF

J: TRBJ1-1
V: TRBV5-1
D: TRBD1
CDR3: CASRYDRGQMNTEAFF

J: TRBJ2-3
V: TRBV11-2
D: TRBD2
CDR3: CASSSLSGGGARTDTQYF

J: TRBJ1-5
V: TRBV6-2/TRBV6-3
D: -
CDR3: CASSLDNTNQPQHF

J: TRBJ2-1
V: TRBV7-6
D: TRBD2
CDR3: CASSGSGREQFF

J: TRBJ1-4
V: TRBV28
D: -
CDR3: CASSLGRIGEKLFF

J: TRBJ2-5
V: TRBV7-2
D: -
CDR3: CASSWWGGVQETQYF

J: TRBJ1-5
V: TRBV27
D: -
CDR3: CASSSEHQDKSNQPQHF

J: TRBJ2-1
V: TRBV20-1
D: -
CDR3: CSARVARSYNEQFF

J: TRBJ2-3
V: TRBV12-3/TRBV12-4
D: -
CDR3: CASSTSTDTQYF

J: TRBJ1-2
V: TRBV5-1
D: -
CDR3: CASASGGGYTF

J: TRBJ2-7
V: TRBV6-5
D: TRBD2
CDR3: CASSYAGDYEQYF

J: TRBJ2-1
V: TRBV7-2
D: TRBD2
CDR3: CASSPGLAGAGEQFF

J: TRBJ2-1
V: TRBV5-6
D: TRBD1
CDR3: CASSIDRGSSYNEQFF

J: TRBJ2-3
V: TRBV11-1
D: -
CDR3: CASSPGTAATRTDTQYF

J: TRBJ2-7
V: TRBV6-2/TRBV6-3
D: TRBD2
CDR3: CASSRLAGIYEQYF

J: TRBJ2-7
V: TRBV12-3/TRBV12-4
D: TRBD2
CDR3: CASSFLAGGSYEQYF

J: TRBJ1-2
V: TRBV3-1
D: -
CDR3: CASSQDVAANYGYTF

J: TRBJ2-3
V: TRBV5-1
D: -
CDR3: CASSLSSGTDTQYF

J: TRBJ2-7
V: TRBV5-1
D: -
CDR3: CASSPGVSYEQYF

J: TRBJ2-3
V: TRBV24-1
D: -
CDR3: CATSDPSSPGDTQYF

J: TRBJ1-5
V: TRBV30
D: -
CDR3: CAWSGGGGNQPQHF

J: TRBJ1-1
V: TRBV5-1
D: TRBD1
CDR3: CASSPGTAEAFF

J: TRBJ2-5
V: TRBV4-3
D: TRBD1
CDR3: CASSQDLRTGTGGGQETQYF

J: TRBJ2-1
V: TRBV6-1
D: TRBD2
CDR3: CASTMTSGLYNEQFF

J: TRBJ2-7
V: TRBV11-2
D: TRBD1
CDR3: CASSPSTGQGAFGATYEQYF

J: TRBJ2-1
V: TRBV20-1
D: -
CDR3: CSARKAVHNEQFF

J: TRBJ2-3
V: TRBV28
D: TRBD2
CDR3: CASSFFLAGGGTDTQYF

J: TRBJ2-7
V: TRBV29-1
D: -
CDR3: CSVVAGRNYEQYF

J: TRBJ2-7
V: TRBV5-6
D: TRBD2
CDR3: CASARWETSGSVQYF

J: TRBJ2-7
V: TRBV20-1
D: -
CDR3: CSARALGTMAYEQYF

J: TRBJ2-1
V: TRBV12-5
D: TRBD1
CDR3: CASGLRAGTGSYNEQFF

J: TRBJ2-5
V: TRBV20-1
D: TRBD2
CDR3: CSASVSGGALQTQYF

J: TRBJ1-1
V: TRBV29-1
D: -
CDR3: CSVVRTPNRLGTEAFF

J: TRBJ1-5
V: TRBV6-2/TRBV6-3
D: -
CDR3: CASSRRADNQPQHF